This is a list of T cell receptor beta chains from one sample in a study of response to subunit inactivated influenza vaccine. From the RT-PCR reads, TCRdb called clonotypes with MiXCR, one entry per CDR3 protein. Of about 520,000 distinct CDR3 sequences in the sample, approximately 7.3% were seen once. The sequenced sample was PBMCs from blood, obtained about 23 months after vaccination. The source of these receptors is a man aged 45 to 75 who received an inactivated influenza vaccine. The CDR3 runs from the conserved cysteine through the conserved F or W. The D gene is left open where the match is weak. A row's size may be missing; if present it is once, few, many or a size class.

TRBV7-6	-	few	TRBJ1-1	CASSHPPEGFEAFF	TGTGCCAGCAGCCACCCCCCGGAGGGGTTTGAAGCTTTCTTT
TRBV5-1	TRBD2	-	TRBJ2-3	CASSLERGEDTQYF	TGCGCCAGCAGCTTGGAGCGGGGGGAAGATACGCAGTATTTT
TRBV6-5	TRBD1	-	TRBJ2-2	CASSWGQGFANTGELFF	TGTGCCAGCAGTTGGGGACAGGGGTTCGCGAACACCGGGGAGCTGTTTTTT
TRBV20-1	-	-	TRBJ2-7	CSARVPGSSYEQYF	TGCAGTGCTAGAGTTCCAGGTAGCTCCTACGAGCAGTACTTC
TRBV6-6	-	many	TRBJ2-3	CASSYGQKQYF	TGTGCCAGCAGTTACGGACAGAAGCAGTATTTT
TRBV5-1	-	many	TRBJ2-1	CASRAQGGLYEQFF	TGCGCCAGCAGGGCGCAGGGGGGTCTCTATGAGCAGTTCTTC
TRBV18	TRBD1	few	TRBJ1-6	CASSPGQGAFSPLHF	TGTGCCAGCTCACCTGGACAGGGGGCTTTTTCACCCCTCCACTTT
TRBV4-2	TRBD2	few	TRBJ2-1	CASSPSLTSGSGSSYNEQFF	TGTGCCAGCAGCCCCTCTTTGACCAGCGGGAGCGGGAGCTCCTACAATGAGCAGTTCTTC
TRBV20-1	-	few	TRBJ1-5	CSVASGDQPQHF	TGCAGTGTTGCCTCAGGGGATCAGCCCCAGCATTTT
TRBV7-7	-	few	TRBJ2-3	CASSPQLGSDTQYF	TGTGCCAGCTCCCCGCAGCTCGGTTCAGATACGCAGTATTTT
TRBV6-1	-	many	TRBJ1-5	CASRQPSDYQPQHF	TGTGCCAGCCGACAGCCCAGTGACTATCAGCCCCAGCATTTT
TRBV6-5	TRBD2	few	TRBJ2-7	CASSYGLADSYEQYF	TGTGCCAGCAGTTACGGGCTAGCGGACTCCTACGAGCAGTACTTC
TRBV5-1	-	many	TRBJ1-1	CASSKGRNTEAFF	TGCGCCAGCAGCAAAGGGAGGAACACTGAAGCTTTCTTT
TRBV12-3/TRBV12-4	TRBD1	many	TRBJ2-1	CAIRDSQNEQFF	TGTGCCATCCGGGACAGCCAAAATGAGCAGTTCTTC
TRBV29-1	-	many	TRBJ2-2	CSVVVGTGELFF	TGCAGCGTTGTTGTAGGGACCGGGGAGCTGTTTTTT
TRBV7-2	-	many	TRBJ2-3	CASSFLDTQYF	TGTGCCAGCAGCTTTTTAGATACGCAGTATTTT
TRBV25-1	TRBD1	many	TRBJ2-4	CASSESQGDAKNIQYF	TGTGCCAGCAGTGAGTCGCAGGGGGATGCCAAAAACATTCAGTACTTC
TRBV9	TRBD2	few	TRBJ2-2	CASSVGWTSGANTGELFF	TGTGCCAGCAGCGTAGGTTGGACTAGCGGGGCGAACACCGGGGAGCTGTTTTTT
TRBV28	TRBD2	few	TRBJ2-1	CASSSGGRAGEQFF	TGTGCCAGCAGTTCCGGCGGGAGGGCAGGTGAGCAGTTCTTC
TRBV9	-	many	TRBJ1-1	CASSVTGNTEAFF	TGTGCCAGCAGCGTAACAGGGAACACTGAAGCTTTCTTT
TRBV5-1	TRBD2	-	TRBJ2-7	CASSLRLAGAYEQYF	TGCGCCAGCAGCTTGAGACTAGCGGGGGCCTACGAGCAGTACTTC
TRBV5-5	TRBD1	many	TRBJ2-7	CASSSRTGVYEQYF	TGTGCCAGCAGCTCCCGGACAGGGGTCTACGAGCAGTACTTC
TRBV6-2/TRBV6-3	-	-	TRBJ2-6	CASRGPSGANVLTF	TGTGCCAGCAGGGGGCCCTCTGGGGCCAACGTCCTGACTTTC
TRBV20-1	-	many	TRBJ1-1	CSAPSGHLNTEAFF	TGCAGTGCGCCGTCGGGACATCTAAACACTGAAGCTTTCTTT
TRBV28	-	few	TRBJ1-2	CASRFAGTPYGYTF	TGTGCCAGCAGATTCGCAGGGACTCCCTATGGCTACACCTTC
TRBV5-1	TRBD2	-	TRBJ2-7	CASSLELAGAGEQYF	TGCGCCAGCAGCTTGGAACTAGCGGGAGCTGGTGAGCAGTACTTC
TRBV20-1	-	-	TRBJ2-3	CSARVSSDTQYF	TGCAGTGCTAGAGTCAGTTCGGATACGCAGTATTTT
TRBV20-1	-	few	TRBJ2-1	CSARPTTYNEQFF	TGCAGTGCTAGACCGACTACCTACAATGAGCAGTTCTTC
TRBV12-3/TRBV12-4	-	many	TRBJ2-7	CASSLRTRSSYEQYF	TGTGCCAGCAGTTTAAGGACAAGGAGCTCCTACGAGCAGTACTTC
TRBV5-1	TRBD2	few	TRBJ2-1	CASPIAGGPHEQFF	TGCGCCAGCCCCATAGCGGGAGGGCCCCATGAGCAGTTCTTC
TRBV20-1	-	few	TRBJ1-3	CSAVYRSGNTIYF	TGCAGTGCCGTTTATCGCTCTGGAAACACCATATATTTT
TRBV9	-	many	TRBJ2-2	CASSVEASLDTGELFF	TGTGCCAGCAGCGTAGAGGCTAGCCTAGACACCGGGGAGCTGTTTTTT
TRBV6-5	-	few	TRBJ2-1	CASSYSPGGNEQFF	TGTGCCAGCAGTTACTCGCCCGGGGGCAATGAGCAGTTCTTC
TRBV20-1	-	few	TRBJ2-3	CSARIGSSQRPDTQYF	TGCAGTGCTAGAATCGGGTCCTCCCAACGGCCAGATACGCAGTATTTT
TRBV25-1	-	-	TRBJ2-5	CASSESRVIEETQYF	TGTGCCAGCAGTGAATCCCGGGTAATTGAGGAGACCCAGTACTTC
TRBV12-3/TRBV12-4	-	many	TRBJ1-1	CASSLLNTEAFF	TGTGCCAGCAGCTTATTGAACACTGAAGCTTTCTTT
TRBV24-1	-	few	TRBJ2-2	CATRGQIPELFF	TGTGCCACCCGCGGACAAATCCCGGAGCTGTTTTTT
TRBV7-2	-	-	TRBJ2-3	CASSNTRGSTDTQYF	TGTGCCAGCAGTAACACCCGCGGAAGCACAGATACGCAGTATTTT
TRBV28	TRBD2	many	TRBJ2-5	CASSLSPSGSRKTQYF	TGTGCCAGCAGTTTATCCCCTAGCGGGAGCAGAAAGACCCAGTACTTC
TRBV29-1	TRBD2	many	TRBJ2-1	CSAAAGLDYNEQFF	TGCAGCGCGGCCGCGGGACTAGATTACAATGAGCAGTTCTTC
TRBV28	-	once	TRBJ1-1	CASSLSPARTEAFF	TGTGCCAGCAGCTTATCCCCCGCACGCACTGAAGCTTTCTTT
TRBV3-1	-	-	TRBJ1-5	CASSQGVIGISQPQHF	TGTGCCAGCAGCCAAGGGGTTATAGGAATCTCTCAGCCCCAGCATTTT
TRBV28	-	many	TRBJ2-2	CASSPLGRPSTGELFF	TGTGCCAGCAGCCCACTCGGACGGCCGTCTACCGGGGAGCTGTTTTTT
TRBV15	TRBD2	-	TRBJ2-2	CATSRGGLGTGELFF	TGTGCCACCAGCAGAGGGGGACTAGGCACCGGGGAGCTGTTTTTT
TRBV5-1	TRBD2	-	TRBJ2-1	CASSPPQAGPTYNEQFF	TGCGCCAGCAGCCCTCCTCAAGCGGGACCCACCTACAATGAGCAGTTCTTC
TRBV12-3/TRBV12-4	-	-	TRBJ1-5	CASSFGIPGGGQPQHF	TGTGCCAGCAGTTTCGGTATCCCTGGGGGGGGGCAGCCCCAGCATTTT
TRBV4-1	-	-	TRBJ1-6	CASSQEGVGSNSPLHF	TGCGCCAGCAGCCAAGAAGGTGTCGGTTCTAATTCACCCCTCCACTTT
TRBV6-2/TRBV6-3	TRBD2	many	TRBJ2-1	CASSYSFSGAGTSSYNEQFF	TGTGCCAGCAGTTACTCGTTCTCTGGAGCCGGGACTAGCTCGTACAATGAGCAGTTCTTC